Detailed here is one T cell receptor (beta chain). The target antigen is unknown. Each CDR3 protein gets one entry after TCRdb re-called the 5' RACE reads with MiXCR. The profile shows 270,000 or so distinct CDR3 sequences, approximately 8.3% of them singletons. Germline values: CDR1 MNHNY, CDR2 SVGAGI (reference sequence). Trimming cost V 2 bases and J 3 bases, with 8 bases left between them. This CDR3 spans 13 amino acids. The source of the sample is a study of identical twins. Overall study results and limits: Insertion counts were lower in abundant cord blood beta clonotypes, a trend that memory repertoires did not show.

This same sample was also part of a study on yellow fever vaccine responses in identical twins. That study adds: In identical twins, vaccine T cell responses appeared partly shared and partly individual.

This sequence joins TRBV6-6 and TRBJ2-7; D uncertain. This TCR was recovered from a young woman in good health. The specimen sequenced was CD8+ T cells sorted from blood. The DNA for the CDR3 is TGTGCCAGCAGTTACAGTGGGAACTACGAGCAGTACTTC. Translating it yields CASSYSGNYEQYF.